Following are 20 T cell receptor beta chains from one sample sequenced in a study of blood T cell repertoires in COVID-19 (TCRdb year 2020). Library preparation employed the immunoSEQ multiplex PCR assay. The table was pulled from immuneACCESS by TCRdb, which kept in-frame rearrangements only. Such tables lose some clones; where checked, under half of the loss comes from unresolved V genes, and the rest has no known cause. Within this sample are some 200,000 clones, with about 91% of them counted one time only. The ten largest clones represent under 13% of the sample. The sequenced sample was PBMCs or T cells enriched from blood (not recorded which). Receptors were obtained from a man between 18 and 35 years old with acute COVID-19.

The CDR3 nucleotides are TGTGCCAGCAGCCCAACCGGGAAATTGAACACTGAAGCTTTCTTT. Translation gives CASSPTGKLNTEAFF. The chain carries TRBV7-9 and TRBJ1-1; D call uncertain. CDR1 is SEHNR, CDR2 FQNEAQ, per germline (reference sequence). The CDR3 is 15 amino acids. Between the trimmed V and J ends, which lost 5 bases and 0 bases, there was a span of 13 bases.

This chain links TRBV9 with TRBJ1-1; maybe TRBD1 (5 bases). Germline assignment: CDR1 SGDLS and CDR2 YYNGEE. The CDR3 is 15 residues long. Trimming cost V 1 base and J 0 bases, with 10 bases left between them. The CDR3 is CASSVTGTLNTEAFF. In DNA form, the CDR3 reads TGTGCCAGCAGCGTAACCGGGACTCTGAACACTGAAGCTTTCTTT.

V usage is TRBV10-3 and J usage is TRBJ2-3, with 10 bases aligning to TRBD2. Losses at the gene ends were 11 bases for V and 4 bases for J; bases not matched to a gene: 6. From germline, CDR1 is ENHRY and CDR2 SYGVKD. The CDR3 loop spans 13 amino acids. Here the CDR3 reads CASTSGPPDTQYF. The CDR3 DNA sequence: TGTGCCTCGACTAGCGGGCCCCCAGATACGCAGTATTTT.

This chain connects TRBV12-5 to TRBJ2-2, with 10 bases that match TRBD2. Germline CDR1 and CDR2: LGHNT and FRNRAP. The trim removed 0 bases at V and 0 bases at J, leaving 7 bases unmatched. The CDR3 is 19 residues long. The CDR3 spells CASGLVLWTSGANTGELFF. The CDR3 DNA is TGTGCTAGTGGTTTGGTACTTTGGACTAGCGGTGCGAACACCGGGGAGCTGTTTTTT.

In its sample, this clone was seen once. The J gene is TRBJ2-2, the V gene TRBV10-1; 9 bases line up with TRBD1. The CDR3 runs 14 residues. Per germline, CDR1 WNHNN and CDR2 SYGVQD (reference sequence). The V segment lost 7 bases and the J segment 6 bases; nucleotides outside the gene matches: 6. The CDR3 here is CASNRDREAGELFF. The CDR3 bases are TGCGCCAGCAACCGGGACAGGGAGGCCGGGGAGCTGTTTTTT.

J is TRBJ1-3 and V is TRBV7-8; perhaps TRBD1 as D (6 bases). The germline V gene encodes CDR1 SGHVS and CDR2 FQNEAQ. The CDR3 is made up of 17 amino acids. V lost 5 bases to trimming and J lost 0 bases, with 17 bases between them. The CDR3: CASSPWTVISSGNTIYF. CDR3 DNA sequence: TGTGCCAGCAGCCCCTGGACAGTCATAAGCTCTGGAAACACCATATATTTT.

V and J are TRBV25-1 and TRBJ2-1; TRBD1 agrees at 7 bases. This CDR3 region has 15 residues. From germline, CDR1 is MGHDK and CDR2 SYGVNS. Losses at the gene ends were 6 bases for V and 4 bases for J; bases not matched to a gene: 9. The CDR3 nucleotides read TGTGCCAGCAGCCACCGGGACAGATATTACAATGAGCAGTTCTTC. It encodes CASSHRDRYYNEQFF.

This CDR3 is CASSSANQWYEQYF. As DNA, the CDR3 is TGTGCCAGCAGTTCCGCGAATCAATGGTACGAGCAGTACTTC. V is TRBV6-2 or TRBV6-3 and J is TRBJ2-7; unclear D gene. Germline V gene lookup returns CDR1 MNHEY and CDR2 SVGEGT. Trimming pared 4 bases from V and 4 bases from J, leaving 14 bases between. The CDR3 is 14 amino acids.

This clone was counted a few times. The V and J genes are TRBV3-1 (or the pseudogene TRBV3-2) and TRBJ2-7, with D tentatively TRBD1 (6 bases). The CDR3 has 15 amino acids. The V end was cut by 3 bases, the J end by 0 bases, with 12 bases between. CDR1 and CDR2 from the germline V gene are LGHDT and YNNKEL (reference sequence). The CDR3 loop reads CASSQVRGLSYEQYF. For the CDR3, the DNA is TGTGCCAGCAGCCAGGTCAGGGGTCTCTCCTACGAGCAGTACTTC.

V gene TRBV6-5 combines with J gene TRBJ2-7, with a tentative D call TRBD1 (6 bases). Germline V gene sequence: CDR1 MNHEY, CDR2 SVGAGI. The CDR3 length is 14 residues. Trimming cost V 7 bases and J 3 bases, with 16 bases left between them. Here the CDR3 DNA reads TGTGCCAGCAAATCCGGGACACGCTTCTACGAGCAGTACTTC. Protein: CASKSGTRFYEQYF.

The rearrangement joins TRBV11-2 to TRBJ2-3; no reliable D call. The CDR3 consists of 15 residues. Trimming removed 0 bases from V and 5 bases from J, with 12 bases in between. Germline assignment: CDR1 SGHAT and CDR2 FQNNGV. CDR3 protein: CASSLDLPRGDTQYF. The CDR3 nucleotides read TGTGCCAGCAGCTTAGATCTGCCCCGAGGAGATACGCAGTATTTT.

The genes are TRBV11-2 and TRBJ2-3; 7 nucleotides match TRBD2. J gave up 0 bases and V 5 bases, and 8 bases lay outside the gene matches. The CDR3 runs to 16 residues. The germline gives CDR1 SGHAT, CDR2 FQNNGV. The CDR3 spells CASSADLLASTDTQYF. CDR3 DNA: TGTGCCAGCAGCGCCGACCTACTAGCGAGCACAGATACGCAGTATTTT.

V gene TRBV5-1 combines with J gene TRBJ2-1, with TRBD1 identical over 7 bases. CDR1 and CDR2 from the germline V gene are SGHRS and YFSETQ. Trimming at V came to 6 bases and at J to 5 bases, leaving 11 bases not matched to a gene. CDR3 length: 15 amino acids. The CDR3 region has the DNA TGCGCCAGCAAAGCTTCAGGGGGTGATCACAATGAGCAGTTCTTC. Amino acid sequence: CASKASGGDHNEQFF.

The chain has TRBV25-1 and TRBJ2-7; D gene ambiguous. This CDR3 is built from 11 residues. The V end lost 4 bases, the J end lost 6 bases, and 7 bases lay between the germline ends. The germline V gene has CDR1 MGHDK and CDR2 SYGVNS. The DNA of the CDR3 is TGTGCCAGCAGTGCATTGGCCGAGCAGTACTTC. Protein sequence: CASSALAEQYF.

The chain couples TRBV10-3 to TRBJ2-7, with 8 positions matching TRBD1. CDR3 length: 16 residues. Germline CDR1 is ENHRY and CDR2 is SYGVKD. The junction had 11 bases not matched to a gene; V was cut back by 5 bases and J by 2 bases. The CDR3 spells CAISTQQTGDPYEQYF. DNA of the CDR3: TGTGCCATCAGTACCCAACAGACAGGGGACCCCTACGAGCAGTACTTC.

Here the CDR3 reads CAWSQTSGSFETQYF. DNA for the CDR3: TGTGCCTGGAGTCAAACTAGCGGGAGTTTCGAGACCCAGTACTTC. The V call is TRBV30, the J call TRBJ2-5; 11 nucleotides line up with TRBD2. Germline V gene data show CDR1 as GTSNPN and CDR2 as SVGIG (reference sequence). This CDR3 is built from 15 residues. Trimming at V came to 2 bases and at J to 5 bases, leaving 7 bases not matched to a gene.

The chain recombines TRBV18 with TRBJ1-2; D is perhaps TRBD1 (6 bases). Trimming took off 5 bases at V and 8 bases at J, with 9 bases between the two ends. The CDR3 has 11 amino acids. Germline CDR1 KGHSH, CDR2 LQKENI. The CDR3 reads CASSGDKGYTF. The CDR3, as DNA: TGTGCCAGCTCAGGGGACAAAGGCTACACCTTC.

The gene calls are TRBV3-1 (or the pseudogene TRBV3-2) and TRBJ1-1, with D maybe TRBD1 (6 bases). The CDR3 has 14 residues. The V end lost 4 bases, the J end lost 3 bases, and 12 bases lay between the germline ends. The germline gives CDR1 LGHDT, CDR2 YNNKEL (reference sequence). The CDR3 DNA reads TGTGCCAGCAGCCGATCACAGGGTTACACTGAAGCTTTCTTT. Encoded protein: CASSRSQGYTEAFF.

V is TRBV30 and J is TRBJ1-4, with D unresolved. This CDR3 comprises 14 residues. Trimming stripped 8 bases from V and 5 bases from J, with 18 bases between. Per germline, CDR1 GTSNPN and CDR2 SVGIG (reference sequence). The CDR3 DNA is TGTGCCCTCCGATCCGGGTCGCCAAATGAAAAACTGTTTTTT. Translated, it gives CALRSGSPNEKLFF.

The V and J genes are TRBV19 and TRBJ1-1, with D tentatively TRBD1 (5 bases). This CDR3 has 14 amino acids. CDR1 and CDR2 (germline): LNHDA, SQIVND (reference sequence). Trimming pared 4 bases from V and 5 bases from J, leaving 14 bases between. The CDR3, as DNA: TGTGCCAGTAGTAACGACCCAGGGTGGACTGAAGCTTTCTTT. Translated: CASSNDPGWTEAFF.